What follows are 31 T cell receptor beta chains derived from one specimen sequenced in a study of cytomegalovirus exposure and HLA in healthy donors. PCR was performed using 60 Vbeta and 13 Jbeta primers. Profiled with immunoSEQ multiplex PCR; TCRdb holds only in-frame clones, not every one. The table records approximately 140,000 clones, roughly 78% of them present only once. Source material: PBMCs. These receptors all stem from a man aged 45-65 years in good health and CMV-seropositive.

J is TRBJ1-2 and V is TRBV28; 9 nucleotides agree with TRBD1. Trimming cost V 6 bases and J 7 bases; bases outside gene matches: 3. The CDR3 runs to 12 residues. Germline CDR1 MDHEN, CDR2 SYDVKM. This CDR3 is CASRGQGPGYTF. The CDR3 DNA reads as TGTGCCAGCAGGGGACAGGGTCCTGGCTACACCTTC.

This clone was detected a few times. The chain recombines TRBV6-1 with TRBJ1-1; D is undetermined. The V gene lost 7 bases and the J gene lost 7 bases, with 13 bases spanning the gap. Germline CDR1 reads MNHNS; CDR2 reads SASEGT. The CDR3 has 12 amino acids. The CDR3: CASTGLYNEAFF. CDR3 nucleotide sequence: TGTGCCAGCACCGGACTGTATAATGAAGCTTTCTTT.

This chain joins TRBV28 and TRBJ2-5; 7 positions match TRBD1. The CDR3 runs 20 residues. From germline, CDR1 is MDHEN and CDR2 SYDVKM. Unmatched junction bases numbered 25, after V lost 3 bases and J lost 6 bases. CDR3 DNA: TGTGCCAGCAGTTTTACTCCGACGCACAGGGGATTCGCGCTGGTGAAGACCCAGTACTTC. It encodes CASSFTPTHRGFALVKTQYF.

The chain has TRBV29-1 and TRBJ2-7; 12 bases align to TRBD2. There are 15 residues in the CDR3. The trim removed 1 base at V and 0 bases at J, leaving 1 base unmatched. From germline, CDR1 is SQVTM and CDR2 ANQGSEA. The CDR3 region has the DNA TGCAGCGTTGAAGGACTAGCGGGAGCCTCCTACGAGCAGTACTTC. As protein: CSVEGLAGASYEQYF.

The V gene is TRBV5-1, the J gene TRBJ2-3, with D unresolved. This CDR3 is built from 14 residues. Germline-derived CDR1 and CDR2 are SGHRS and YFSETQ. Trimming stripped 0 bases from V and 3 bases from J, with 8 bases between. This CDR3 reads CASSLAATTDTQYF. Here the CDR3 DNA reads TGCGCCAGCAGCTTGGCCGCGACTACAGATACGCAGTATTTT.

V and J are TRBV27 and TRBJ2-7; 7 nucleotides match TRBD2. V shed 6 bases and J 0 bases; nucleotides not matched to a gene: 5. Germline CDR1 and CDR2: MNHEY and SMNVEV (reference sequence). The CDR3 has 14 residues. CDR3 coding DNA: TGTGCCAGCAGGCGTAGCGGGTCCTCCTACGAGCAGTACTTC. Encoded protein: CASRRSGSSYEQYF.

The gene calls are TRBV27 and TRBJ2-3, with 14 bases aligning to TRBD2. The trim removed 4 bases at V and 6 bases at J, leaving 6 bases unmatched. The germline gives CDR1 MNHEY, CDR2 SMNVEV (reference sequence). This CDR3 is 16 amino acids long. In nucleotides, the CDR3 is TGTGCCAGCAGTTCCGGGACTAGCGGGAGAAACGATACGCAGTATTTT. Its translation is CASSSGTSGRNDTQYF.

The gene calls are TRBV7-9 and TRBJ2-7; 11 bases map to TRBD2. Germline assignment: CDR1 SEHNR and CDR2 FQNEAQ (reference sequence). J gave up 4 bases and V 7 bases, and 9 bases lay outside the gene matches. The CDR3 covers 15 residues. CDR3 residues: CASTVAGGPSYEQYF. CDR3 DNA: TGTGCCAGCACCGTAGCGGGAGGGCCCTCGTACGAGCAGTACTTC. Variable domain in full (rest from reference TRBV7-9 and TRBJ2-7): DTGVSQNPRHKITKRGQNVTFRCDPISEHNRLYWYRQTLGQGPEFLTYFQNEAQLEKSRLLSDRFSAERPKGSFSTLEIQRTEQGDSAMYLCASTVAGGPSYEQYFGPGTRLTVT.

The rearrangement uses TRBV6-5 and TRBJ2-2, with D hard to call. Trimming stripped 2 bases from V and 14 bases from J, with 15 bases between. CDR1 and CDR2 (germline): MNHEY, SVGAGI. CDR3 size: 13 residues. The CDR3 DNA reads as TGTGCCAGCAGTTACCCAGACTCCAAGGAACTGTTTTTT. Translated: CASSYPDSKELFF.

The chain recombines TRBV27 with TRBJ2-2, with D tentatively TRBD1 (6 bases). CDR3 length: 17 residues. The germline V gene encodes CDR1 MNHEY and CDR2 SMNVEV (reference sequence). Trimming left V 5 bases short and J 4 bases short, with 20 bases between. The chain's CDR3 is CASSTQGLGLGTGELFF. CDR3 coding DNA: TGTGCCAGCAGTACGCAGGGGTTAGGTTTAGGCACCGGGGAGCTGTTTTTT.

The chain is built from TRBV10-3 and TRBJ2-3; TRBD1 matches 8 bases. Germline CDR1 and CDR2: ENHRY and SYGVKD. This CDR3 spans 14 amino acids. Trimming took 10 bases from V and 0 from J; bases not matched to a gene: 6. CDR3 sequence reads: CATTGTGSTDTQYF. CDR3 DNA: TGTGCCACTACCGGGACAGGAAGCACAGATACGCAGTATTTT.

This chain links TRBV29-1 with TRBJ2-7, with TRBD2 matching over 11 bases. The length of the CDR3 is 14 residues. Germline loops: CDR1 SQVTM, CDR2 ANQGSEA. V shed 6 bases, J shed 4 bases, and the junction held 8 bases outside the gene matches. CDR3 DNA: TGCAGCGTCGCCGGGACTAGCGGAGTATACGAGCAGTACTTC. Its protein product is CSVAGTSGVYEQYF.

The rearrangement links TRBV30 to TRBJ2-3, with 9 bases fitting TRBD2. V shed 0 bases, J shed 3 bases, and the junction held 4 bases outside the gene matches. CDR1 and CDR2 (germline): GTSNPN, SVGIG (reference sequence). CDR3 length: 15 residues. The CDR3 loop is CAWSVRLAGTDTQYF. In nucleotides, the CDR3 is TGTGCCTGGAGTGTTCGGCTAGCGGGGACAGATACGCAGTATTTT. Full variable domain (remainder filled in from reference TRBV30 and TRBJ2-3): SQTIHQWPATLVQPVGSPLSLECTVEGTSNPNLYWYRQAAGRGLQLLFYSVGIGQISSEVPQNLSASRPQDRQFILSSKKLLLSDSGFYLCAWSVRLAGTDTQYFGPGTRLTVL.

The chain uses TRBV5-1 and TRBJ1-6; D unclear. From germline, CDR1 is SGHRS and CDR2 YFSETQ. CDR3 length: 16 amino acids. Trimming took off 5 bases at V and 0 bases at J, with 12 bases between the two ends. DNA of the CDR3: TGCGCCAGCAGGCGGGGTTTCGGCTCCTATAATTCACCCCTCCACTTT. Translating gives CASRRGFGSYNSPLHF.

By sample fraction, this clone is medium-sized. The chain combines TRBV27 with TRBJ2-7, with 10 bases matching TRBD2. From germline, CDR1 is MNHEY and CDR2 SMNVEV (reference sequence). Losses at the gene ends were 5 bases for V and 8 bases for J; bases not matched to a gene: 12. The CDR3 spans 15 residues. CDR3 sequence: CASSPQGLATEKQYF. The CDR3 DNA follows: TGTGCCAGCAGTCCCCAGGGACTAGCGACGGAGAAGCAGTACTTC.

V and J are TRBV10-3 and TRBJ1-3; D might be TRBD1 (5 bases). V was clipped by 2 bases and J by 0 bases, with 11 bases between them. The germline V gene has CDR1 ENHRY and CDR2 SYGVKD. CDR3 length: 16 amino acids. DNA of the CDR3: TGTGCCATCAGTGAGGACAGCCGGAGCTCTGGAAACACCATATATTTT. Translating gives CAISEDSRSSGNTIYF.

The rearrangement uses TRBV10-3 and TRBJ2-7; TRBD2 matches 13 bases. CDR3 length: 14 residues. Losses at the gene ends were 6 bases for V and 6 bases for J; bases not matched to a gene: 5. Germline V lookup: CDR1 ENHRY, CDR2 SYGVKD. In DNA form, the CDR3 reads TGTGCCATCAGGCCGGGACTAGCGGGACTCGAGCAGTACTTC. This codes for CAIRPGLAGLEQYF.

The chain combines TRBV2 with TRBJ2-7; the match to TRBD2 covers 14 bases. CDR1 and CDR2 from the germline V gene are SNHLY and FYNNEI. This CDR3 contains 18 residues. V gave up 7 bases and J gave up 6 bases; unmatched junction bases: 17. The chain's CDR3 is CASKQGAYGLAGGLEQYF. CDR3 sequence (DNA): TGTGCCAGCAAACAGGGGGCCTACGGACTAGCGGGAGGCCTCGAGCAGTACTTC.

The chain recombines TRBV4-1 with TRBJ2-5, with 8 positions matching TRBD1. The J call may be faulty, since TRBJ2-7 better matches the DNA end. The CDR3 is made up of 16 amino acids. Germline assignment: CDR1 MGHRA and CDR2 YSYEKL. Here the CDR3 DNA reads TGCGCCAGCAGCCGCGTCGCAGGGGGCGAAAGCTACGAGCAGTACTTC. This translates into CASSRVAGGESYEQYF.

The chain couples TRBV30 to TRBJ1-4; 7 nucleotides align to TRBD1. From germline, CDR1 is GTSNPN and CDR2 SVGIG (reference sequence). The junction had 8 bases not matched to a gene; V was cut back by 0 bases and J by 7 bases. The CDR3 covers 15 residues. For the CDR3, the DNA is TGTGCCTGGAGTGTACAACAGGGGATTGCTGAAAAACTGTTTTTT. Encoded protein: CAWSVQQGIAEKLFF.

The rearrangement joins TRBV5-4 to TRBJ2-3; D possibly corresponds to TRBD2 (6 bases). There are 18 residues in the CDR3. The germline gives CDR1 SGHNT, CDR2 YYREEE (reference sequence). Trimming took off 3 bases at V and 1 base at J, with 21 bases between the two ends. CDR3 sequence reads: CASSSLGRLGWGTDTQYF. CDR3 DNA sequence: TGTGCCAGCAGCTCCCTCGGGAGACTAGGGTGGGGCACAGATACGCAGTATTTT. The full variable domain, in which reference TRBV5-4 and TRBJ2-3 provide the parts outside the CDR3, is ETGVTQSPTHLIKTRGQQVTLRCSSQSGHNTVSWYQQALGQGPQFIFQYYREEENGRGNFPPRFSGLQFPNYSSELNVNALELDDSALYLCASSSLGRLGWGTDTQYFGPGTRLTVL.

This chain links TRBV19 with TRBJ2-3; D ambiguous. This CDR3 spans 11 amino acids. Trimming cost V 5 bases and J 6 bases, with 6 bases left between them. Germline V lookup: CDR1 LNHDA, CDR2 SQIVND (reference sequence). In DNA form, the CDR3 reads TGTGCCAGTAGTCTCGAGGATACGCAGTATTTT. Translation: CASSLEDTQYF.

This clone was seen more than once but under ten times. V usage is TRBV13 and J usage is TRBJ1-1, with unresolved D. The V gene's germline CDR1 is PRHDT and CDR2 FYEKMQ (reference sequence). This CDR3 spans 12 amino acids. Trimming stripped 0 bases from V and 5 bases from J, with 4 bases between. The CDR3 loop is CASSLGETEAFF. CDR3 DNA sequence: TGTGCCAGCAGCTTAGGTGAGACTGAAGCTTTCTTT.

The J gene is TRBJ2-1, the V gene TRBV28, with D unclear. Per germline, CDR1 MDHEN and CDR2 SYDVKM. This CDR3 region has 14 residues. The ends were cut back, 1 base at V and 3 bases at J, with 7 bases in the middle. The CDR3 DNA is TGTGCCAGCAGTTTATCCGGTATCTACAATGAGCAGTTCTTC. Translating it yields CASSLSGIYNEQFF.

V and J are TRBV11-1 and TRBJ1-1; no firm D call. From germline, CDR1 is SGHAT and CDR2 FQDESV (reference sequence). The CDR3 is 13 residues long. The V end was cut by 1 base, the J end by 3 bases, with 6 bases between. The CDR3, as DNA: TGTGCCAGCAGCTTAGGGAGGGACACTGAAGCTTTCTTT. Residues: CASSLGRDTEAFF.

The V call is TRBV28, the J call TRBJ1-5; possible D gene TRBD1, 5 bases. The CDR3 covers 14 residues. Germline loops: CDR1 MDHEN, CDR2 SYDVKM. V was cut by 6 bases and J by 1 base, with 10 bases left in between. This CDR3 reads CASSRQFSNQPQHF. The DNA of the CDR3 is TGTGCCAGCAGCCGACAGTTCAGCAATCAGCCCCAGCATTTT. The full variable domain, its missing parts supplied by reference TRBV28 and TRBJ1-5, is DVKVTQSSRYLVKRTGEKVFLECVQDMDHENMFWYRQDPGLGLRLIYFSYDVKMKEKGDIPEGYSVSREKKERFSLILESASTNQTSMYLCASSRQFSNQPQHFGDGTRLSIL.

The rearrangement links TRBV9 to TRBJ2-7; maybe TRBD1 (6 bases). The V gene lost 3 bases and the J gene lost 0 bases, with 13 bases spanning the gap. Germline V gives CDR1 SGDLS, CDR2 YYNGEE. This CDR3 comprises 15 residues. This chain's CDR3 is CASSDRVSGSYEQYF. As DNA, the CDR3 is TGTGCCAGCAGCGACAGGGTCTCAGGCTCCTACGAGCAGTACTTC.

This rearrangement joins TRBV5-4 to TRBJ2-3, with TRBD1 identical over 11 bases. The trim removed 6 bases at V and 3 bases at J, leaving 12 bases unmatched. CDR1 and CDR2 (germline): SGHNT, YYREEE (reference sequence). The CDR3 is 17 amino acids. Written as DNA, the CDR3 is TGTGCCAGCACCAAAGGGACAGGGGGACCCATTACAGATACGCAGTATTTT. Translated: CASTKGTGGPITDTQYF.

The chain employs TRBV4-1 and TRBJ2-3, with 15 bases fitting TRBD2. The CDR3 loop spans 18 amino acids. Germline V lookup: CDR1 MGHRA, CDR2 YSYEKL. V shed 6 bases and J 3 bases; nucleotides not matched to a gene: 10. CDR3 region: CASRHIGLAGGPTDTQYF. CDR3 sequence (DNA): TGCGCCAGCAGACATATAGGACTAGCGGGAGGGCCAACAGATACGCAGTATTTT.

On this clone itself: One junction end disagrees with the germline gene, perhaps due to a read error. This rearrangement joins TRBV7-7 to TRBJ2-1; D remains ambiguous. The CDR3 covers 13 residues. The germline gives CDR1 SSHAT, CDR2 FNYEAQ (reference sequence). The CDR3 nucleotides are TGTGCTAGCAGCTTATCATCGGGCAATGAGCAGTTCTTC. It codes for CASSLSSGNEQFF.

This chain links TRBV5-1 with TRBJ1-2; D is possibly TRBD1 (6 bases). This CDR3 spans 13 amino acids. Germline-derived CDR1 and CDR2 are SGHRS and YFSETQ. V was cut by 2 bases and J by 2 bases, with 7 bases left in between. In nucleotides, the CDR3 is TGCGCCAGCAGCTTACAGGGAAACTATGGCTACACCTTC. Protein: CASSLQGNYGYTF.